This T cell receptor beta chain is drawn from a study of blood T cells in healthy people across ages. Study observations and caveats: Across the age range, TCR beta diversity per million T cells fell in a roughly linear way.

A sample-barcoded 5' primer and a J-beta primer mix were used in a second PCR of about 6 to 11 cycles. TCRdb used MiXCR to reprocess the 5' RACE reads, holding one entry per CDR3 protein. Here the sample spans 780,000 or so distinct CDR3 sequences, approximately 53% being singletons. As to this clonotype: Its antigen is not identified.

Germline CDR1 is DFQATT and CDR2 is SNEGSKA (reference sequence). This CDR3 spans 16 amino acids. Trimming removed 5 bases from V and 3 bases from J; junction bases left unmatched: 11. Sequencing was performed on blood. The chain uses TRBV20-1 and TRBJ2-3, with TRBD1 matching over 10 bases. The receptor's source is a man aged 40-50 years in good health. The CDR3 loop reads CSAQIRQGARTDTQYF. CDR3 nucleotide sequence: TGCAGTGCTCAGATACGACAGGGGGCGAGAACAGATACGCAGTATTTT.